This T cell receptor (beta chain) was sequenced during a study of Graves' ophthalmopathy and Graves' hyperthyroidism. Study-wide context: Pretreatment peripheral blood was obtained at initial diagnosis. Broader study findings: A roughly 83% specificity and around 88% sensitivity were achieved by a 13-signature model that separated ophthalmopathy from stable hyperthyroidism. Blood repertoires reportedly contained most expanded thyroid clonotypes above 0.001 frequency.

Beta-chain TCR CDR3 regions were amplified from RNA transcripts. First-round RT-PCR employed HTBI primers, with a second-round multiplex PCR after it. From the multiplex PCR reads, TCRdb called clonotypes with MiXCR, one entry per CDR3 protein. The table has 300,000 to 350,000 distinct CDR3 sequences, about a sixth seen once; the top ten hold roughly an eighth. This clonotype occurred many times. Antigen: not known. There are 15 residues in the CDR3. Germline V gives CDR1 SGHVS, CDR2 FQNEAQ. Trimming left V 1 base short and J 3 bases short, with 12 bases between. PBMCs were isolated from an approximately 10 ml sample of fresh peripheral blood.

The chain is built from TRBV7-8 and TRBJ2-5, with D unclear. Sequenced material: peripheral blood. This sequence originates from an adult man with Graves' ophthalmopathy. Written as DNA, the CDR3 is TGTGCCAGCAGCTTAGAAAGTTGGCAGGAAGAGACCCAGTACTTC. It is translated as CASSLESWQEETQYF. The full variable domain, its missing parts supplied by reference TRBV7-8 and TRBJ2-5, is GAGVSQSPRYKVAKRGQDVALRCDPISGHVSLFWYQQALGQGPEFLTYFQNEAQLDKSGLPSDRFFAERPEGSVSTLKIQRTQQEDSAVYLCASSLESWQEETQYFGPGTRLLVL.